This T cell receptor (beta chain) was recorded in a study of graft-versus-host responses after intestinal transplantation. About the research overall: After anti-thymocyte globulin induction, recipients took tacrolimus and steroids for roughly three years.

A note on this clone: Its antigen is not known.

Only in-frame clones appear in the TCRdb table, and some are missing; sequencing was by immunoSEQ multiplex PCR. The table records 71,000 or so clones, about 92% of them present only once. Trimming removed 0 bases from V and 8 bases from J; junction bases left unmatched: 8. The germline V gene encodes CDR1 SGHVS and CDR2 FNYEAQ. The CDR3 covers 16 residues. The chain joins TRBV7-6 to TRBJ1-2, with 11 nucleotides matching TRBD1. This clonotype was obtained from a human donor who received an intestinal transplant. Sequences were derived from unstimulated CD8+ T cells sorted from spleen or lymph node cells, sampled before intestinal transplant. The CDR3 coding sequence is TGTGCCAGCAGCTTAGCCTACCCGGGACAGGGGGACGGCTACACCTTC. It yields the protein CASSLAYPGQGDGYTF.